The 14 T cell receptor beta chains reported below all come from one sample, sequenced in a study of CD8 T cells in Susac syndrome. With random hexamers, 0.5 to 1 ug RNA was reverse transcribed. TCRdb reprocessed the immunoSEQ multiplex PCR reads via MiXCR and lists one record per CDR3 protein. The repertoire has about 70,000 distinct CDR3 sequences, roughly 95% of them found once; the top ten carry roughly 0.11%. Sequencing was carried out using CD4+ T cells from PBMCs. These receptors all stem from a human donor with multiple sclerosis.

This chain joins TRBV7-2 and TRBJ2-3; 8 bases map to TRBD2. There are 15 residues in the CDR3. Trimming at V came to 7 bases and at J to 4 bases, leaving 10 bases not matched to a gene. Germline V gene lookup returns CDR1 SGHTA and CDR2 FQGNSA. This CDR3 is CASTKNPSGPDTQYF. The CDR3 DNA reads TGTGCCAGCACCAAAAACCCTAGCGGGCCAGATACGCAGTATTTT.

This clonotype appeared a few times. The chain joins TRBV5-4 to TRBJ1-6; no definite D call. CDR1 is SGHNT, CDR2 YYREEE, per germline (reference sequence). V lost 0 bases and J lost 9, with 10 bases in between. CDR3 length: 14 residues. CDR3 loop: CASSLEGSSSPLHF. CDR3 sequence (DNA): TGTGCCAGCAGCTTGGAGGGATCCAGTTCACCCCTCCACTTT.

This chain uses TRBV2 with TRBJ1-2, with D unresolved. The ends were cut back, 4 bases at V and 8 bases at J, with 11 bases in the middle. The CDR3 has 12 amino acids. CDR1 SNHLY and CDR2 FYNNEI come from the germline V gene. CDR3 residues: CASSVGGEGYTF. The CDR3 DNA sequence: TGTGCCAGCAGTGTGGGTGGTGAAGGCTACACCTTC.

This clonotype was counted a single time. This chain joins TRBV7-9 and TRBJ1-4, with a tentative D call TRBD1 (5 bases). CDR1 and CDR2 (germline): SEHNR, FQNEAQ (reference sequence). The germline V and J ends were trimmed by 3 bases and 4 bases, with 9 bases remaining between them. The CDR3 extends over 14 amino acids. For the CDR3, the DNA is TGTGCCAGCAGCTTCGGGGGGATTAATGAAAAACTGTTTTTT. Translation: CASSFGGINEKLFF.

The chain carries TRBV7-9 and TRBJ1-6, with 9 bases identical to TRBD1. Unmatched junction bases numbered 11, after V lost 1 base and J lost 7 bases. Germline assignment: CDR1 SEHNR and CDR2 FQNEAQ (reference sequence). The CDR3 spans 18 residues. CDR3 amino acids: CASSLDFGTGLVNSPLHF. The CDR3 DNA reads TGTGCCAGCAGCTTAGATTTCGGGACAGGGCTGGTGAATTCACCCCTCCACTTT.

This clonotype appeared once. The CDR3 is CASSQLGGRGEQFF. The CDR3 nucleotides read TGTGCCAGCAGCCAATTGGGTGGAAGGGGGGAGCAGTTCTTC. This chain links TRBV14 with TRBJ2-1; D is possibly TRBD1 (6 bases). V lost 2 bases and J 10 bases, leaving 15 bases between the germline ends. Germline CDR1 is SGHDN and CDR2 is FVKESK. CDR3 length: 14 residues. Using reference TRBV14 and TRBJ2-1 for the parts outside the CDR3, the full variable domain is EAGVTQFPSHSVIEKGQTVTLRCDPISGHDNLYWYRRVMGKEIKFLLHFVKESKQDESGMPNNRFLAERTGGTYSTLKVQPAELEDSGVYFCASSQLGGRGEQFFGPGTRLTVL.

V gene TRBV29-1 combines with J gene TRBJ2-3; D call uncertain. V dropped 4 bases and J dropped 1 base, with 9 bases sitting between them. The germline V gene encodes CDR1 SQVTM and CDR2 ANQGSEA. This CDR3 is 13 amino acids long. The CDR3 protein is CSVAPGGTDTQYF. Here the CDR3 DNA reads TGCAGCGTTGCACCGGGCGGCACAGATACGCAGTATTTT.

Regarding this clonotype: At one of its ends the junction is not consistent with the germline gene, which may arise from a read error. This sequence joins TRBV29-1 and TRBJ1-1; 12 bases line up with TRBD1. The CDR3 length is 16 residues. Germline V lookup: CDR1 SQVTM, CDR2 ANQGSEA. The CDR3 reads CSLDGTGGAEDTEAFF. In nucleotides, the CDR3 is TGCAGCCTTGACGGGACAGGGGGCGCCGAAGACACTGAAGCTTTCTTT. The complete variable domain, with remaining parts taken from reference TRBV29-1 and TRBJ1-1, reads SAVISQKPSRDICQRGTSLTIQCQVDSQVTMMFWYRQQPGQSLTLIATANQGSEATYESGFVIDKFPISRPNLTFSTLTVSNMSPEDSSIYLCSLDGTGGAEDTEAFFGQGTRLTVV.

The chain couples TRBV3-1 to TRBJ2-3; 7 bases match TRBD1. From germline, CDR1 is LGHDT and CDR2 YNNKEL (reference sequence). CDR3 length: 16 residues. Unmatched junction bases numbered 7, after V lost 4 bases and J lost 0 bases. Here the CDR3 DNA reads TGTGCCAGCAGCCCCCGCGGCAGGGGGAGCACAGATACGCAGTATTTT. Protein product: CASSPRGRGSTDTQYF.

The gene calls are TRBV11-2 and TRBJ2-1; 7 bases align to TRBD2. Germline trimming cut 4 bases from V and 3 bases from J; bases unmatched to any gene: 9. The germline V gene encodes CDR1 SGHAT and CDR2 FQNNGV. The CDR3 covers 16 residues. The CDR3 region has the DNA TGTGCCAGCAGCTCCCGGTGGCTAGCGGACTACAATGAGCAGTTCTTC. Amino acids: CASSSRWLADYNEQFF.

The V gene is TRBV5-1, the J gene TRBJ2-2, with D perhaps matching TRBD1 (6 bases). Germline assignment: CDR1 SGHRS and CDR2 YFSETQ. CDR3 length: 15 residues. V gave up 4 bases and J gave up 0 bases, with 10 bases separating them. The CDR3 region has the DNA TGCGCCAGCAGCCGGACAGAACCGAACACCGGGGAGCTGTTTTTT. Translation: CASSRTEPNTGELFF.

The CDR3 region is CASRTTTESYNEQFF. The CDR3 DNA reads as TGTGCCAGCAGGACCACGACAGAATCCTACAATGAGCAGTTCTTC. The chain recombines TRBV12-3 or TRBV12-4 with TRBJ2-1; D might be TRBD1 (5 bases). This CDR3 has 15 amino acids. Trimming removed 6 bases at V and 1 base at J, with 13 bases between.

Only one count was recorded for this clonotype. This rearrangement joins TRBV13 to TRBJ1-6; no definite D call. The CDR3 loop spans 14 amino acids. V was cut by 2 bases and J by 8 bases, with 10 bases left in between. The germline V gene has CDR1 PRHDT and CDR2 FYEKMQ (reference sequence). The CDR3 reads CASSLSLSYSPLHF. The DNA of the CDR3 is TGTGCCAGCAGCTTAAGTCTTTCGTATTCACCCCTCCACTTT.

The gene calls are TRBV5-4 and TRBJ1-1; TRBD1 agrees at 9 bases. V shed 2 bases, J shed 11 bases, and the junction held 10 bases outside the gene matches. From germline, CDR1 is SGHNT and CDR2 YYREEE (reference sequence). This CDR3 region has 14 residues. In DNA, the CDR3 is TGTGCCAGCAGCTTCGGGACAGGGAAGAGAACGGCTTTCTTT. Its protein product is CASSFGTGKRTAFF.